The clone carrying this T cell receptor (beta chain) occurred a few times. Its antigen is not identified. The entry originates in a study of T cell repertoires in cytomegalovirus infection. Across the whole study: Public TCR beta signatures provided an indication of both CMV infection and a matching HLA type. Study-wide results and limits: Clonotype analysis showed dominance of the ex vivo response by HLA-C-restricted CMV-specific TCR beta clonotypes.

From the reads, TCRdb called clonotypes with MiXCR, one entry per CDR3 protein. Counted here are about 570,000 distinct CDR3 sequences, 35% to 50% occurring once; the ten biggest clones make up more than 40%. Sequenced here: cultured PBMCs, sampled from culture after CMV antigen stimulation. This receptor was taken from a human donor in good health (CMV status not recorded). Some clones in this sample may be carry-over from other donors' samples.

The CDR3, as DNA: TGTGCCAGCAGCCCCTTTCGTGGGGTAGGGACCGGGGAGCTGTTTTTT. Translated, it gives CASSPFRGVGTGELFF. V usage is TRBV7-2 and J usage is TRBJ2-2; the D is unclear. Germline V gives CDR1 SGHTA, CDR2 FQGNSA. Trimming took 5 bases from V and 5 from J, leaving 18 bases between them. The CDR3 spans 16 residues. The variable domain in full, completed from reference TRBV7-2 and TRBJ2-2, reads GAGVSQSPSNKVTEKGKDVELRCDPISGHTALYWYRQSLGQGLEFLIYFQGNSAPDKSGLPSDRFSAERTGGSVSTLTIQRTQQEDSAVYLCASSPFRGVGTGELFFGEGSRLTVL.